The rows below give T cell receptor beta chains drawn from one sample of a study of blood T cell repertoires in COVID-19. Assay used: immunoSEQ multiplex PCR; TCRdb lists only in-frame clones, some missing. The table lists over 85,000 clones, more than 85% of them singletons. Sequenced material: peripheral blood. The source is a man aged 18 to 30 with acute or convalescent COVID-19. Both conserved end residues are part of each CDR3. D genes are given only for firm matches. For some rows the clone size is stated as once, few or many, or as a class when expanded; others skip it.

cdr3_nt: TGTGCCAGCAGCTTAGATGCGGGCGGCAGCTACGAGCAGTACTTC
cdr3_aa: CASSLDAGGSYEQYF
j_call: TRBJ2-7
d_call: NA
v_call: TRBV11-2
clone_size: NA

cdr3_nt: TGTGCCAGTAGTATAGCGGGGAACACCGGGGAGCTGTTTTTT
cdr3_aa: CASSIAGNTGELFF
j_call: TRBJ2-2
d_call: NA
v_call: TRBV19
clone_size: NA

cdr3_nt: TGTGCCAGCAGCCAATCACGGGGACTTAGTGGCTACACCTTC
cdr3_aa: CASSQSRGLSGYTF
j_call: TRBJ1-2
d_call: NA
v_call: TRBV3-1/TRBV3-2
clone_size: NA

cdr3_nt: TGTGCCACCAGTGATTTAGGACAAGATAATACCTACGAGCAGTACTTC
cdr3_aa: CATSDLGQDNTYEQYF
j_call: TRBJ2-7
d_call: NA
v_call: TRBV24-1
clone_size: NA

cdr3_nt: TGTGCCAGCTCAGGGGTTGGGGCGAATGAGCAGTTCTTC
cdr3_aa: CASSGVGANEQFF
j_call: TRBJ2-1
d_call: NA
v_call: TRBV27
clone_size: NA

cdr3_nt: TGCGCCAGCAGCTCCCTAGGTGGCGGGAGCACTGAAGCTTTCTTT
cdr3_aa: CASSSLGGGSTEAFF
j_call: TRBJ1-1
d_call: NA
v_call: TRBV5-1
clone_size: NA

cdr3_nt: TGTGCCAGTAGTATCGGCAGGGACACTGAAGCTTTCTTT
cdr3_aa: CASSIGRDTEAFF
j_call: TRBJ1-1
d_call: NA
v_call: TRBV19
clone_size: NA

cdr3_nt: TGTGCCAGCAGTGGACAGGGGGCGAGGACTGAAGCTTTCTTT
cdr3_aa: CASSGQGARTEAFF
j_call: TRBJ1-1
d_call: TRBD1
v_call: TRBV25-1
clone_size: NA

cdr3_nt: TGCAGTGCTAGTTGGTCCGAGGGATACAATGAGCAGTTCTTC
cdr3_aa: CSASWSEGYNEQFF
j_call: TRBJ2-1
d_call: NA
v_call: TRBV20-1
clone_size: NA

cdr3_nt: TGTGCCACCAGCAGAGGGTTCGCAGGGGTTAACTATGGCTACACCTTC
cdr3_aa: CATSRGFAGVNYGYTF
j_call: TRBJ1-2
d_call: NA
v_call: TRBV15
clone_size: NA

cdr3_nt: TGCGCCAGCAGCTCTGACCCAGGGGATCAGCCCCAGCATTTT
cdr3_aa: CASSSDPGDQPQHF
j_call: TRBJ1-5
d_call: NA
v_call: TRBV5-1
clone_size: once

cdr3_nt: TGCGCCAGCAAGGGGGACAGGGATTACAATGAGCAGTTCTTC
cdr3_aa: CASKGDRDYNEQFF
j_call: TRBJ2-1
d_call: TRBD1
v_call: TRBV10-1
clone_size: NA

cdr3_nt: TGTGCCAGCAGCCCGGGACTTGGTGAAAAACTGTTTTTT
cdr3_aa: CASSPGLGEKLFF
j_call: TRBJ1-4
d_call: NA
v_call: TRBV11-2
clone_size: NA

cdr3_nt: TGCGCCAGCAGCGTGAGACTAGCGGGGAATTACAATGAGCAGTTCTTC
cdr3_aa: CASSVRLAGNYNEQFF
j_call: TRBJ2-1
d_call: TRBD2
v_call: TRBV5-1
clone_size: NA

cdr3_nt: TGTGCCAGCAGCGTAGAAGCGGGAGCTCTAGATACGCAGTATTTT
cdr3_aa: CASSVEAGALDTQYF
j_call: TRBJ2-3
d_call: TRBD2
v_call: TRBV9
clone_size: NA

cdr3_nt: TGTGCCATCACGGGGAGTGACTACAATGAGCAGTTCTTC
cdr3_aa: CAITGSDYNEQFF
j_call: TRBJ2-1
d_call: NA
v_call: TRBV10-3
clone_size: NA

cdr3_nt: TGCGCCAGCAGCTGGACGCAGGGGCGAGGCGAGCAGTACTTC
cdr3_aa: CASSWTQGRGEQYF
j_call: TRBJ2-7
d_call: NA
v_call: TRBV5-1
clone_size: few

cdr3_nt: TGTGCCAGCAGTCGACGTGGACGGACAAACGGTAATGCAGATACGCAGTATTTT
cdr3_aa: CASSRRGRTNGNADTQYF
j_call: TRBJ2-3
d_call: NA
v_call: TRBV5-8
clone_size: NA

cdr3_nt: TGTGCCAGCAGTCGGACAGCGAACACTGAAGCTTTCTTT
cdr3_aa: CASSRTANTEAFF
j_call: TRBJ1-1
d_call: NA
v_call: TRBV2
clone_size: once

cdr3_nt: TGTGCCAGCAGTGCCTCGGTTGGGGGGTTGGGTACTAATTCACCCCTCCACTTT
cdr3_aa: CASSASVGGLGTNSPLHF
j_call: TRBJ1-6
d_call: NA
v_call: TRBV25-1
clone_size: NA

cdr3_nt: TGTGCCAGCAGTTTTTTGGGACAGGGAGGTCGGAACACTGAAGCTTTCTTT
cdr3_aa: CASSFLGQGGRNTEAFF
j_call: TRBJ1-1
d_call: TRBD1
v_call: TRBV27
clone_size: NA

cdr3_nt: TGTGCCAGCAGCCAAGGAGGGACGGGGGATGAAAAACTGTTTTTT
cdr3_aa: CASSQGGTGDEKLFF
j_call: TRBJ1-4
d_call: NA
v_call: TRBV7-6
clone_size: NA

cdr3_nt: TGTGCCTGGAGTCCGGGACTCTATGGCTACACCTTC
cdr3_aa: CAWSPGLYGYTF
j_call: TRBJ1-2
d_call: NA
v_call: TRBV30
clone_size: NA

cdr3_nt: TGTGCCAGTAGTACTAGCGCCCGATCCTACAATGAGCAGTTCTTC
cdr3_aa: CASSTSARSYNEQFF
j_call: TRBJ2-1
d_call: NA
v_call: TRBV19
clone_size: once

cdr3_nt: TGTGCCAGCAGCCCCGAGCAGACAGCCGGGCGGCCCCAGCATTTT
cdr3_aa: CASSPEQTAGRPQHF
j_call: TRBJ1-5
d_call: NA
v_call: TRBV7-8
clone_size: NA

cdr3_nt: TGTGCCAGCAGCTTAGGGGCCGGGTGGGAGAACAATCAGCCCCAGCATTTT
cdr3_aa: CASSLGAGWENNQPQHF
j_call: TRBJ1-5
d_call: NA
v_call: TRBV11-2
clone_size: once

cdr3_nt: TGCGCCAGCAGCCACCTCGAGAGGGTATTGGACACTGAAGCTTTCTTT
cdr3_aa: CASSHLERVLDTEAFF
j_call: TRBJ1-1
d_call: NA
v_call: TRBV4-1
clone_size: NA

cdr3_nt: TGTGCCAGCAGCTTATCAACAGGAGGGCGAGGCTACACCTTC
cdr3_aa: CASSLSTGGRGYTF
j_call: TRBJ1-2
d_call: NA
v_call: TRBV7-9
clone_size: once

cdr3_nt: TGTGCCAGCAGCCAAAGGGGACTAGCGGGAGGGCGATTTAACACAGATACGCAGTATTTT
cdr3_aa: CASSQRGLAGGRFNTDTQYF
j_call: TRBJ2-3
d_call: TRBD2
v_call: TRBV3-1/TRBV3-2
clone_size: NA

cdr3_nt: TGTGCCAGCAGCTCGGGGACAGGGCGAACTGAAGCTTTCTTT
cdr3_aa: CASSSGTGRTEAFF
j_call: TRBJ1-1
d_call: TRBD1
v_call: TRBV5-4
clone_size: NA

cdr3_nt: TGTGCCAGCAGCTTAGCGACAGGCTCTGGAAACACCATATATTTT
cdr3_aa: CASSLATGSGNTIYF
j_call: TRBJ1-3
d_call: NA
v_call: TRBV11-2
clone_size: NA

cdr3_nt: TGTGCCAGCAGTTTATCGTCCGCAGGGACATATGGCTACACCTTC
cdr3_aa: CASSLSSAGTYGYTF
j_call: TRBJ1-2
d_call: NA
v_call: TRBV27
clone_size: NA

cdr3_nt: TGTGCCAGCAGTTTAGGTCAGGGAATGAGAGGAAACATTCAGTACTTC
cdr3_aa: CASSLGQGMRGNIQYF
j_call: TRBJ2-4
d_call: NA
v_call: TRBV27
clone_size: NA

cdr3_nt: TGTGCCAGCAGCCCGGGACAGGGGTTGAACACTGAAGCTTTCTTT
cdr3_aa: CASSPGQGLNTEAFF
j_call: TRBJ1-1
d_call: TRBD1
v_call: TRBV11-2
clone_size: NA

cdr3_nt: TGCAGCGTTGGGACTCTGAAAGAGCAGTACTTC
cdr3_aa: CSVGTLKEQYF
j_call: TRBJ2-7
d_call: NA
v_call: TRBV29-1
clone_size: NA

cdr3_nt: TGTGCCAGCAGTTATTCTCAGGGGGTCTATGGCTACACCTTC
cdr3_aa: CASSYSQGVYGYTF
j_call: TRBJ1-2
d_call: TRBD1
v_call: TRBV6-2/TRBV6-3
clone_size: NA